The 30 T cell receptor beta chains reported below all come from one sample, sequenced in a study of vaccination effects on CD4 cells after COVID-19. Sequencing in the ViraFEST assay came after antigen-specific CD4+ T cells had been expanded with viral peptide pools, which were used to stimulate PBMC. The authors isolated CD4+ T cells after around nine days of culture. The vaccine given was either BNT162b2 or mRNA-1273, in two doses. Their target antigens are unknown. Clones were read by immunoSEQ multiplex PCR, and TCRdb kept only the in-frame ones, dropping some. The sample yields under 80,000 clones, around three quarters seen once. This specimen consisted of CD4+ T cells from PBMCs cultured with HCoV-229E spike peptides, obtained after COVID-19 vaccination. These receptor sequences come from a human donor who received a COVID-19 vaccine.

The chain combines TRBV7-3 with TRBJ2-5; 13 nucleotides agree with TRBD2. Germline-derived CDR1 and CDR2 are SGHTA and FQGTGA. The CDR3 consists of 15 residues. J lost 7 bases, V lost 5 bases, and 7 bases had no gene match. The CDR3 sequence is CASSTGLAGAGTQYF. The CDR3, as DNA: TGTGCCAGCAGCACCGGACTAGCGGGGGCGGGGACCCAGTACTTC.

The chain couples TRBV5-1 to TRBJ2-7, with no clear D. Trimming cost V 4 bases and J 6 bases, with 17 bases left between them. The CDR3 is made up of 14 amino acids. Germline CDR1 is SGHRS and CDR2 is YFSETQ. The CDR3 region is CASSPGPAGGEQYV. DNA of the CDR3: TGCGCCAGCAGCCCAGGACCAGCCGGCGGCGAGCAGTACGTC.

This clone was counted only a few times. The CDR3 sequence: CAINGKPSYNEQFF. The CDR3 coding sequence is TGTGCCATCAATGGTAAACCCTCCTACAATGAGCAGTTCTTC. V usage is TRBV10-3 and J usage is TRBJ2-1; D unresolved. CDR1 and CDR2 (germline): ENHRY, SYGVKD. The CDR3 extends over 14 amino acids. V was clipped by 7 bases and J by 0 bases, with 10 bases between them.

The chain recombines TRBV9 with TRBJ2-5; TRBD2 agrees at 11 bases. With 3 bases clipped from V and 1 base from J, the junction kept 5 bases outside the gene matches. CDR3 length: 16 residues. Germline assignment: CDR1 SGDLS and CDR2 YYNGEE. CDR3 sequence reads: CASSGRLAGIQETQYF. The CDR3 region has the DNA TGTGCCAGCAGCGGCCGACTAGCGGGGATCCAAGAGACCCAGTACTTC.

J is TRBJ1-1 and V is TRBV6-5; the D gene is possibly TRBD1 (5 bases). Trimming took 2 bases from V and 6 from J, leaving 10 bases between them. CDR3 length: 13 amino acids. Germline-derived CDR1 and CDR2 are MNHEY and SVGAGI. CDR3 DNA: TGTGCCAGCAGTTACCAGGGCGGCCCTGAAGCTTTCTTT. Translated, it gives CASSYQGGPEAFF.

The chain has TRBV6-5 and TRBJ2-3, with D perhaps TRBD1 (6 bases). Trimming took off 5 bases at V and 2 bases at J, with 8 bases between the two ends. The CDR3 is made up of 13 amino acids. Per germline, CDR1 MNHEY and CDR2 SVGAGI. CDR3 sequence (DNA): TGTGCCAGCAGTAGGGACACCACAGATACGCAGTATTTT. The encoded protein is CASSRDTTDTQYF.

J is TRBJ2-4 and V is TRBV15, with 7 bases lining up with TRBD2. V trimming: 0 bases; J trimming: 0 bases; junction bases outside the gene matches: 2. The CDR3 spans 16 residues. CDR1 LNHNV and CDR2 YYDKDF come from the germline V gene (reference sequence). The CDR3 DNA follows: TGTGCCACCAGCAGAGATGGGGGGGTAGCCAAAAACATTCAGTACTTC. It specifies CATSRDGGVAKNIQYF.

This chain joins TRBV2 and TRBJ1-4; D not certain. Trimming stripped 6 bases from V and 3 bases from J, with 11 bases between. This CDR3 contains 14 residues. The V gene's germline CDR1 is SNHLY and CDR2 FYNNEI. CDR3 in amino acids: CASSSGRSNEKLFF. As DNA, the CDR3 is TGTGCCAGCAGCTCAGGACGGTCTAATGAAAAACTGTTTTTT.

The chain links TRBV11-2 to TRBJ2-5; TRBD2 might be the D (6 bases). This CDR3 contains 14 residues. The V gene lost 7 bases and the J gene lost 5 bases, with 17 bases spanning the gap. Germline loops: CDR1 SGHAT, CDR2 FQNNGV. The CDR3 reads CASTIGSYGETQYF. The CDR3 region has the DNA TGTGCCAGCACCATCGGGAGCTACGGGGAGACCCAGTACTTC.

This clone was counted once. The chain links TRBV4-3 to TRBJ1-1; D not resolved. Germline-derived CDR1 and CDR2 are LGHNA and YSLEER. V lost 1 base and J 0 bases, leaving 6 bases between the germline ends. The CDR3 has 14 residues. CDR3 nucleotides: TGCGCCAGCAGCCAAGCACGACTGAACACTGAAGCTTTCTTT. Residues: CASSQARLNTEAFF.

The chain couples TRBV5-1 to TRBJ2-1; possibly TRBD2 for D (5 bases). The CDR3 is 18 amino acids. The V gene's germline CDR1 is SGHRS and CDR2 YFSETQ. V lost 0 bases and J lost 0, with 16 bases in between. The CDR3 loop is CASSLALGSGSSYNEQFF. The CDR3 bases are TGCGCCAGCAGCTTGGCCCTGGGGTCGGGGAGCTCCTACAATGAGCAGTTCTTC. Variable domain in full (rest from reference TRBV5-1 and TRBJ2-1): KAGVTQTPRYLIKTRGQQVTLSCSPISGHRSVSWYQQTPGQGLQFLFEYFSETQRNKGNFPGRFSGRQFSNSRSEMNVSTLELGDSALYLCASSLALGSGSSYNEQFFGPGTRLTVL.

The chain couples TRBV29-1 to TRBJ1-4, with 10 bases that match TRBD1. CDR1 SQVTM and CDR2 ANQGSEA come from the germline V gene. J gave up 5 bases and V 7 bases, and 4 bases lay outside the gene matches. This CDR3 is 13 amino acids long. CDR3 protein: CSAMGQGNEKLFF. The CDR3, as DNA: TGCAGCGCTATGGGACAGGGGAATGAAAAACTGTTTTTT.

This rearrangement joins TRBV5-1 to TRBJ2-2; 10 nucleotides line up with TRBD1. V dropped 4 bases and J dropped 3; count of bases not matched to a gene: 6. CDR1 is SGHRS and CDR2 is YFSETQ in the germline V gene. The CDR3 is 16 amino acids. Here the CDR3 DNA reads TGCGCCAGCAGCCCACCCGGGACAGGGGACACCGGGGAGCTGTTTTTT. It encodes CASSPPGTGDTGELFF.

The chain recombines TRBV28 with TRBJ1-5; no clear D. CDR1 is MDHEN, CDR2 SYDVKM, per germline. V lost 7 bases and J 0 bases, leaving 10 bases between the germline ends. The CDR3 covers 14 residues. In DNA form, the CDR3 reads TGTGCCAGCATCAGGCAGCCTAGCAATCAGCCCCAGCATTTT. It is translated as CASIRQPSNQPQHF.

The CDR3 DNA reads TGCGCCAGCAGTGAGTCGGGGACAGGGGGATTGCTGGATGGCTACACCTTC. Translation: CASSESGTGGLLDGYTF. The chain combines TRBV10-2 with TRBJ1-2, with TRBD1 identical over 11 bases. Germline CDR1 reads WSHSY; CDR2 reads SAAADI. This CDR3 comprises 17 residues. J gave up 6 bases and V 0 bases, and 9 bases lay outside the gene matches.

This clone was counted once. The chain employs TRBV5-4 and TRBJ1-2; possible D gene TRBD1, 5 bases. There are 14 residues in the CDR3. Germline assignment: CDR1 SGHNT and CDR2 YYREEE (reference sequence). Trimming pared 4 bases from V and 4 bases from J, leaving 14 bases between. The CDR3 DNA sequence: TGTGCCAGCAGCCAGGACACATCCGGCTATGGCTACACCTTC. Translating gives CASSQDTSGYGYTF.

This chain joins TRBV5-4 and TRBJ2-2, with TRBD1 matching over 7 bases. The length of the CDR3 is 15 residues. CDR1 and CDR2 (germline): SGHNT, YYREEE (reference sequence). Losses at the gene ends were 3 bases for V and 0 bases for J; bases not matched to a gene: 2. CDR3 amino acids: CASSYGTANTGELFF. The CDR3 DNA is TGTGCCAGCAGCTATGGGACAGCGAACACCGGGGAGCTGTTTTTT.

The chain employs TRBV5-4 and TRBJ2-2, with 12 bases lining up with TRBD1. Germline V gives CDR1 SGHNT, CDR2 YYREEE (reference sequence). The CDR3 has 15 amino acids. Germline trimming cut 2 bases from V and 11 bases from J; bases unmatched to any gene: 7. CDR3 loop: CASSLAGQGARELFF. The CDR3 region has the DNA TGTGCCAGCAGCTTAGCGGGACAGGGGGCGAGAGAGCTGTTTTTT. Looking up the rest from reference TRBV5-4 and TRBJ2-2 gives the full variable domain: ETGVTQSPTHLIKTRGQQVTLRCSSQSGHNTVSWYQQALGQGPQFIFQYYREEENGRGNFPPRFSGLQFPNYSSELNVNALELDDSALYLCASSLAGQGARELFFGEGSRLTVL.

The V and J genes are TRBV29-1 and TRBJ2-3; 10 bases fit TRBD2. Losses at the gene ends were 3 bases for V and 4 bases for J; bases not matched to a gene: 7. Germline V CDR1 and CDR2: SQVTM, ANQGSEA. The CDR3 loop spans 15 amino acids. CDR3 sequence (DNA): TGCAGCGTTGACTTACGGCTAGCGGGGGCAGATACGCAGTATTTT. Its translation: CSVDLRLAGADTQYF.

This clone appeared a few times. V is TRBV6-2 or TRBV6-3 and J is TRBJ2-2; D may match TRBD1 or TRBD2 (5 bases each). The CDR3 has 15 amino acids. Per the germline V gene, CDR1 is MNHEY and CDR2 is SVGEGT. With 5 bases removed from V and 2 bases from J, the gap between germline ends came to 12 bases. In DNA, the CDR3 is TGTGCCAGCAGTAGGGGACGGTTTAACACCGGGGAGCTGTTTTTT. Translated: CASSRGRFNTGELFF.

CDR3 DNA: TGTGCCACCGCGGGACTGACCAATGAAAAACTGTTTTTT. Amino acids: CATAGLTNEKLFF. This chain uses TRBV10-3 with TRBJ1-4; D perhaps matches TRBD1 (5 bases). From germline, CDR1 is ENHRY and CDR2 SYGVKD. Trimming removed 10 bases at V and 5 bases at J, with 14 bases between. The length of the CDR3 is 13 residues.

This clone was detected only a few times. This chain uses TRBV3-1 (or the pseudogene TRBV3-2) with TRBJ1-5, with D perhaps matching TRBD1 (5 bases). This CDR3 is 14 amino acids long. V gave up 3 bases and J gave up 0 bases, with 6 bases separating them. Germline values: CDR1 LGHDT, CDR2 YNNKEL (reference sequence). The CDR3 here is CASSHQGSNQPQHF. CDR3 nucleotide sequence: TGTGCCAGCAGCCACCAGGGTAGCAATCAGCCCCAGCATTTT.

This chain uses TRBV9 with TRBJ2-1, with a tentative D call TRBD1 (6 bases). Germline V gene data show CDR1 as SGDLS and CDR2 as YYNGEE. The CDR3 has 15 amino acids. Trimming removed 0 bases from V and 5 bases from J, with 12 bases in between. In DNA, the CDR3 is TGTGCCAGCAGCGTAGGTGGGGGCCGAGACAATGAGCAGTTCTTC. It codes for CASSVGGGRDNEQFF. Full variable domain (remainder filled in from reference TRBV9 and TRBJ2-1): DSGVTQTPKHLITATGQRVTLRCSPRSGDLSVYWYQQSLDQGLQFLIQYYNGEERAKGNILERFSAQQFPDLHSELNLSSLELGDSALYFCASSVGGGRDNEQFFGPGTRLTVL.

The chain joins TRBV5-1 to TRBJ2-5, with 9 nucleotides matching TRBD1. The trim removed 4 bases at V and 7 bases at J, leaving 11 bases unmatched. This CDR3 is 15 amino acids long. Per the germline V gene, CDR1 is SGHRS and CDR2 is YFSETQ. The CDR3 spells CASSGTTGGSATQYF. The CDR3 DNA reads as TGCGCCAGCAGCGGCACTACAGGGGGCTCTGCGACCCAGTACTTC.

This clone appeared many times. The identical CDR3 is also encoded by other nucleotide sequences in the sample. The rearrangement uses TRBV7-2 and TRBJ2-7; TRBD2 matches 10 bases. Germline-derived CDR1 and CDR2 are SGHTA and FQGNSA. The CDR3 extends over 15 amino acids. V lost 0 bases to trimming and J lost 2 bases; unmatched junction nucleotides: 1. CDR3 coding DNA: TGTGCCAGCAGCTTAGCAGCGGGGGGGCCCTACGAGCAGTACGTC. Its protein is CASSLAAGGPYEQYV.

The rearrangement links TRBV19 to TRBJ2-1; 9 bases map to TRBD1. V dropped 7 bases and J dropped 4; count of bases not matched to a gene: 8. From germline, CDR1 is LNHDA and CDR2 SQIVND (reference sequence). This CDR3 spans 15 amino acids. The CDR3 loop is CASTAGTGRYNEQFF. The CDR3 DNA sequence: TGTGCCAGTACCGCCGGGACAGGGAGGTACAATGAGCAGTTCTTC.

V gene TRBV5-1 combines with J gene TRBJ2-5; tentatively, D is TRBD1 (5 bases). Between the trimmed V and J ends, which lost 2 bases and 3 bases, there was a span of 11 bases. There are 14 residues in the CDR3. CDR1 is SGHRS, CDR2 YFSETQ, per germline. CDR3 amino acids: CASSFSGPEETQYF. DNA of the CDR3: TGCGCCAGCAGCTTTTCAGGGCCGGAAGAGACCCAGTACTTC.

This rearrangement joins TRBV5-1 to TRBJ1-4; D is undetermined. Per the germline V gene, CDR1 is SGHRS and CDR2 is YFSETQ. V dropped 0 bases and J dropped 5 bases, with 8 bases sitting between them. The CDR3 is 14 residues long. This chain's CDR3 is CASSLEQRNEKLFF. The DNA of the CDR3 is TGCGCCAGCAGCTTGGAACAGCGGAATGAAAAACTGTTTTTT.

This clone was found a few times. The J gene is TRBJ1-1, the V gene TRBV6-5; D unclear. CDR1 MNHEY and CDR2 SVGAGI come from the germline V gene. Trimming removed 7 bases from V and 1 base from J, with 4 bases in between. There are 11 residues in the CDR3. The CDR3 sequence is CASTGNTEAFF. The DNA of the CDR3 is TGTGCCAGCACGGGGAACACTGAAGCTTTCTTT.

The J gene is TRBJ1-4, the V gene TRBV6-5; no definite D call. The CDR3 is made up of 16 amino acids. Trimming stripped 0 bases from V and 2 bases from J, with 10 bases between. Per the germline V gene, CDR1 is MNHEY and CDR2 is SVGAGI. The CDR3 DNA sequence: TGTGCCAGCAGTTACTCGAAGCCAGCGACTAATGAAAAACTGTTTTTT. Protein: CASSYSKPATNEKLFF.